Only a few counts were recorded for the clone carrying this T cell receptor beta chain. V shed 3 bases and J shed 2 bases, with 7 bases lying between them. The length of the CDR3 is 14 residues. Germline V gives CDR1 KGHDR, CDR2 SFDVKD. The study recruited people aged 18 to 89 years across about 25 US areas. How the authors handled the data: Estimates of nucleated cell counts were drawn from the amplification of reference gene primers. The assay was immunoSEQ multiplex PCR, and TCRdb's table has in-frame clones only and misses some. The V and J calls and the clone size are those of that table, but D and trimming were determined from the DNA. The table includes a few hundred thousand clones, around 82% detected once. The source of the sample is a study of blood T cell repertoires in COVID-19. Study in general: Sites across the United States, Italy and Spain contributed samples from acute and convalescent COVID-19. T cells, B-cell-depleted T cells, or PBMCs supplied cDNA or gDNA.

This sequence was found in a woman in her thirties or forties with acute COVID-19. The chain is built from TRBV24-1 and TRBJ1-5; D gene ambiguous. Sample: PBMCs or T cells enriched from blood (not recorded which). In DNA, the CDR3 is TGTGCCACCAGTGATCACGGGGGCAATCAGCCCCAGCATTTT. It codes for CATSDHGGNQPQHF.